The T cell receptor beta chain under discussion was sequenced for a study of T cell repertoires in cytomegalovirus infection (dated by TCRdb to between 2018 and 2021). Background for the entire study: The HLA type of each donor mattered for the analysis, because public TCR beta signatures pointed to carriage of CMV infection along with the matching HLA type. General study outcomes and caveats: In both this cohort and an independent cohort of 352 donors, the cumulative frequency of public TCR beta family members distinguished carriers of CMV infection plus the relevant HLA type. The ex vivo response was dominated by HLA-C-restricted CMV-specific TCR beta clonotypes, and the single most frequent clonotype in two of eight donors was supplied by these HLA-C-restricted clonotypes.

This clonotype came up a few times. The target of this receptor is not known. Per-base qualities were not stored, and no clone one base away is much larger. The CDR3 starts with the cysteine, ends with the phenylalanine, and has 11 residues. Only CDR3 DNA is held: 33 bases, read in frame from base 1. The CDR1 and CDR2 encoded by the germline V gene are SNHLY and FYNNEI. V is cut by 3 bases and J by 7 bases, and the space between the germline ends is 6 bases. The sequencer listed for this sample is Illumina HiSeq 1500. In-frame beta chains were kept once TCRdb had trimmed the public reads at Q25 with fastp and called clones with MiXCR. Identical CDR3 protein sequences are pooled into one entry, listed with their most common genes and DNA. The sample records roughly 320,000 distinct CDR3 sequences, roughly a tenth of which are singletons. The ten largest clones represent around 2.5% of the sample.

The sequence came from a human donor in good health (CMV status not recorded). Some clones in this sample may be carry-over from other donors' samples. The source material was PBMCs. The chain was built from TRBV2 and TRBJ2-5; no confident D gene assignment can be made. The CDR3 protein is CASSDRVTQYF. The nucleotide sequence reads TGTGCCAGCAGTGATAGGGTGACCCAGTACTTC.